The source of this TCR beta chain is a study of identical twins (dated by TCRdb to 2016 to 2017). About the investigation overall: TCR alpha and beta repertoires from monozygotic twins, unrelated adults of various ages and cord blood were deep-sequenced to test whether fetal clonotypes persist. To rule out contamination, the twin experiments were replicated at different times with different library preparation protocols.

Study-wide findings and limitations: In monozygotic twins, out-of-frame TCR alpha sharing was systematically underestimated by recombination models, although the models agreed with sharing between unrelated individuals. Zero-insertion analyses could be partly confounded by invariant T cells such as MAIT and iNKT, although diverse VJ usage argued against such confounding for most clonotypes. Out-of-frame TCR alpha sequences shared between twins showed an excess of low generation-probability sequences compared with coincidental sharing between unrelated individuals. Because the same donors could not be followed over many years, the conclusions relied on cross-sectional statistical analysis. The excess sharing between twins in beta out-of-frame sequences was weaker because fewer shared sequences reduced the signal-to-noise ratio. Fewer insertions were carried by abundant cord blood beta clonotypes, a similar but weaker trend appeared in young adult naive repertoires, and no such trend appeared in memory repertoires.

The method behind the library was 5' RACE. Data came from an Illumina HiSeq 2000. Template switching added a universal primer binding site, and the final cDNA carried a unique molecular identifier that allowed TCR cDNA molecules to be counted accurately. First-strand cDNA for TCR alpha and beta chains was synthesized from specific primers in the conserved constant-segment region. To control for contamination, every cDNA library carried two barcodes: a SMART-Mk sample barcode plus Illumina barcodes. TruSeq adapter sequences, together with Illumina sample barcodes, were added in two successive PCR steps. The TCR alpha and beta cDNA libraries were sequenced on the Illumina HiSeq platform using custom primers. The original pipeline was this. Unique molecular identifiers were extracted from raw reads with MiGEC, and CDR3 positions were determined with MiXCR. For each individual, recombination models were inferred using an EM algorithm with the repgenHMM and IGoR tools. Shared clonotypes were analyzed with the tcR package in R, and sharing was normalized by the product of cloneset sizes. To study raw recombination free of thymic and clonal selection effects, out-of-frame nonproductive sequences were analyzed. The public reads were run again by TCRdb, first through fastp at Q25 and then through MiXCR, and only productive beta chains were kept. When rows share a CDR3 protein, they turn into one entry using the most common DNA and genes. The V and J calls come from TCRdb's annotation, not from the publication. The sample data list about 520,000 distinct CDR3 sequences, and approximately 22% of these were observed just once. 0.91% of the sample belongs to the ten largest clones.

Every donor was a healthy Caucasian. The twin cohort comprised three pairs of female monozygotic twins, all aged roughly 18 to 30 years. CD4+ and CD8+ T cell populations were isolated with positive isolation kits from Invitrogen. Concerning this clonotype itself: Its antigen remains unidentified. The input lacks base qualities; no much larger clone sits a single base away.

The CDR3 covers 16 residues, taking in both the cysteine and the phenylalanine. Solely the CDR3 DNA is kept, with 48 bases framed from the first base. Taken from the germline V gene, the CDR1 and CDR2 loops are SGHDT and YYEEEE. The V end loses 5 bases and the J end loses 0 bases, and a stretch of 15 bases separates them. Another study also made use of these data, one on T cells expressing NK-cell markers. From that second study: Roughly 8 donors provided sorted CD3+CD56+NKG2C+, CD3+CD56+NKG2C- and CD3+CD56-NKG2C+ T-cell subsets, whose TCR beta-chain repertoires were profiled. Among the eight sequenced donors, seven were HCMV-seropositive and one was HCMV-seronegative. To restrict sorting to alphabetaTCR-expressing T cells, an anti-gammadeltaTCR antibody was added in several experiments. For six donors, the dominant CD3+CD56+NKG2C+ clonotypes were among the top 10 CD8+ clonotypes and accounted for about 1.0-7.5% of CD8+ T cells. Those dominant clonotypes were again the most abundant among CD3+CD56-NKG2C+ cells in a few donors, at roughly 25-65%. Whether the expanded NKG2C-expressing T cell clones were specific for HCMV antigens was left unclear. The study sequenced eight donors, all healthy volunteers chosen at random: three men and five women. HCMV serostatus was determined by detecting HCMV-specific IgG in serum with a commercial ELISA kit. MIGEC was used to demultiplex reads and group the reads by UMI, and MiTCR was used to assemble and quantify clonotypes. Only TCR cDNA sequences supported by at least two reads were kept to exclude erroneous sequences. The tcR package was used for downstream repertoire analysis, with clonotypes matched between fractions based on CDR3 nucleotide sequence plus V segment. VDJmatch was used to annotate antigen specificity against VDJdb, with one amino acid substitution allowed in CDR3.

This clonotype was sampled from a woman under 30 in good health. The specimen sequenced was CD4+ T cells sorted from blood. The receptor chain draws on TRBV5-6 and TRBJ1-3, with the D gene not confidently named. DNA sequence: TGTGCCAGCAGTCCTTACTCTGGGGTCTCTGGAAACACCATATATTTT. This codes for CASSPYSGVSGNTIYF.